The 31 T cell receptor beta chains below all came from one sample that was sequenced in a study of T-cell memory formation after mild COVID-19. One entry per CDR3 protein, called by TCRdb with MiXCR from the 5' RACE reads. The sample lists roughly 410,000 distinct CDR3 sequences; more than 20% were seen once. The sequenced material came from PBMCs or a T cell subset sorted from them (not recorded which). The receptors originated from an adult woman who had mild COVID-19 (a few samples of this study predate the infection). Cell type and time point are not known.

This sequence joins TRBV19 and TRBJ2-7; D is tentatively TRBD1 or TRBD2 (5 bases each). The V end was cut by 5 bases, the J end by 2 bases, with 13 bases between. This CDR3 is 14 amino acids long. CDR1 and CDR2 from the germline V gene are LNHDA and SQIVND (reference sequence). CDR3 in DNA: TGTGCCAGTAGTTGGGGGAACGGCCCCTACGAGCAGTACTTC. Its protein product is CASSWGNGPYEQYF.

This rearrangement joins TRBV7-2 to TRBJ2-2, with 7 bases matching TRBD1. The J segment lost 0 bases and the V segment lost 1 base, leaving 2 bases of the junction unmatched. There are 16 residues in the CDR3. Germline V gene data show CDR1 as SGHTA and CDR2 as FQGNSA. The CDR3 DNA is TGTGCCAGCAGCTTAGGGGGGACAGCGAACACCGGGGAGCTGTTTTTT. Translated, it gives CASSLGGTANTGELFF.

The chain links TRBV7-9 to TRBJ1-1, with D tentatively TRBD1 (6 bases). V dropped 3 bases and J dropped 1 base, with 12 bases sitting between them. Germline V gene data show CDR1 as SEHNR and CDR2 as FQNEAQ (reference sequence). The CDR3 consists of 15 residues. This CDR3 reads CASSFAGVANTEAFF. CDR3 DNA: TGTGCCAGCAGCTTCGCAGGGGTGGCGAACACTGAAGCTTTCTTT.

V usage is TRBV11-2 and J usage is TRBJ2-5; a weak D match, TRBD1 (6 bases). The V gene lost 8 bases and the J gene lost 4 bases, with 17 bases spanning the gap. The CDR3 totals 14 residues. Germline-derived CDR1 and CDR2 are SGHAT and FQNNGV. The CDR3 nucleotides are TGTGCCAGCGCTTACAGGGATGTTCGAGAGACCCAGTACTTC. It yields the protein CASAYRDVRETQYF.

V usage is TRBV5-1 and J usage is TRBJ1-2; maybe TRBD1 (5 bases). The CDR3 totals 13 residues. Germline V CDR1 and CDR2: SGHRS, YFSETQ. The V end was cut by 0 bases, the J end by 6 bases, with 9 bases between. The CDR3 nucleotides read TGCGCCAGCAGCTTGGAAACAGGTCATGGCTACACCTTC. Translating gives CASSLETGHGYTF.

This clonotype was observed a few times. V gene TRBV7-3 combines with J gene TRBJ2-1, with D perhaps TRBD1 (6 bases). Germline CDR1 SGHTA, CDR2 FQGTGA. V was trimmed by 5 bases and J by 5 bases, leaving 13 bases between them. The CDR3 has 14 residues. CDR3 region: CASSPDRTNNEQFF. The CDR3 DNA reads as TGTGCCAGCAGCCCAGACAGGACGAACAATGAGCAGTTCTTC.

CDR3 loop: CASSLVGGTVQETQYF. CDR3 in DNA: TGTGCCAGCAGTTTAGTTGGGGGGACGGTCCAAGAGACCCAGTACTTC. This sequence joins TRBV28 and TRBJ2-5, with D perhaps matching TRBD2 (6 bases). V gave up 2 bases and J gave up 1 base, with 14 bases separating them. The V gene's germline CDR1 is MDHEN and CDR2 SYDVKM. The CDR3 is made up of 16 amino acids. Complete variable domain (other parts from reference TRBV28 and TRBJ2-5): DVKVTQSSRYLVKRTGEKVFLECVQDMDHENMFWYRQDPGLGLRLIYFSYDVKMKEKGDIPEGYSVSREKKERFSLILESASTNQTSMYLCASSLVGGTVQETQYFGPGTRLLVL.

A few counts support this clonotype. This rearrangement joins TRBV7-8 to TRBJ2-5, with D uncertain. Per the germline V gene, CDR1 is SGHVS and CDR2 is FQNEAQ. CDR3 length: 15 residues. The ends were cut back, 4 bases at V and 2 bases at J, with 14 bases in the middle. CDR3 nucleotides: TGTGCCAGCAGCTCCCCCCTCGTCGAGCAAGAGACCCAGTACTTC. It is translated as CASSSPLVEQETQYF.

This chain connects TRBV18 to TRBJ2-7, with D perhaps matching TRBD2 (6 bases). CDR1 is KGHSH, CDR2 LQKENI, per germline. With 2 bases removed from V and 6 bases from J, the gap between germline ends came to 14 bases. CDR3 length equals 14 residues. As DNA, the CDR3 is TGTGCCAGCTCACCAGCGGGGATTGGCCTCGAGCAGTACTTC. It specifies CASSPAGIGLEQYF.

This clonotype was observed a few times. V and J are TRBV20-1 and TRBJ2-3; 8 nucleotides agree with TRBD2. This CDR3 has 15 amino acids. Germline V gene lookup returns CDR1 DFQATT and CDR2 SNEGSKA (reference sequence). With 6 bases clipped from V and 0 bases from J, the junction kept 8 bases outside the gene matches. The DNA of the CDR3 is TGCAGTGCCAAGTCACTAGCGGCTAGCACAGATACGCAGTATTTT. Its protein product is CSAKSLAASTDTQYF.

This clonotype occurred a few times. The chain employs TRBV7-9 and TRBJ2-7; possibly TRBD1 for D (6 bases). V was clipped by 5 bases and J by 7 bases, with 18 bases between them. The CDR3 is 14 residues long. Germline CDR1 SEHNR, CDR2 FQNEAQ (reference sequence). In DNA form, the CDR3 reads TGTGCCAGCAGCCCTATGGGTAGCAGGGGTGAGCAGTACTTC. Protein product: CASSPMGSRGEQYF.

The chain couples TRBV5-1 to TRBJ2-3, with a tentative D call TRBD2 (6 bases). V lost 7 bases and J 6 bases, leaving 18 bases between the germline ends. This CDR3 region has 14 residues. Germline CDR1 and CDR2: SGHRS and YFSETQ. Here the CDR3 DNA reads TGCGCCAGCTTCGAGTCACTAGCATCGGATACGCAGTATTTT. It encodes CASFESLASDTQYF.

Ten or more counts support this clonotype. V usage is TRBV11-1 and J usage is TRBJ2-1; D possibly corresponds to TRBD2 (6 bases). CDR1 and CDR2 from the germline V gene are SGHAT and FQDESV (reference sequence). CDR3 length equals 16 residues. V was shortened by 4 bases and J by 8 bases, with 21 bases between the two germline ends. The CDR3, as DNA: TGTGCCAGCAGCTCCGCGGGGAGAGGTGGTCTATATGAGCAGTTCTTC. Its protein product is CASSSAGRGGLYEQFF.

This chain connects TRBV7-9 to TRBJ2-3, with TRBD2 matching 8 bases. The germline V gene encodes CDR1 SEHNR and CDR2 FQNEAQ (reference sequence). The CDR3 sequence is 16 residues long. The V segment lost 1 base and the J segment 2 bases; nucleotides outside the gene matches: 5. CDR3 in DNA: TGTGCCAGCAGCTTAGGCGTAGCGGGACTCACAGATACGCAGTATTTT. It specifies CASSLGVAGLTDTQYF.

DNA of the CDR3: TGCAGTGCCAGCACAAACTATGGCTACACCTTC. This encodes CSASTNYGYTF. The V gene is TRBV20-1, the J gene TRBJ1-2; D remains unclear. Germline CDR1 and CDR2: DFQATT and SNEGSKA (reference sequence). The ends were cut back, 6 bases at V and 2 bases at J, with 7 bases in the middle. CDR3 length equals 11 residues.

This rearrangement joins TRBV12-3 or TRBV12-4 to TRBJ1-2; D not resolved. This CDR3 contains 13 residues. V was shortened by 3 bases and J by 3 bases, with 8 bases between the two germline ends. The CDR3 DNA sequence: TGTGCCAGCAGTTTCGCCCGAGACTATGGCTACACCTTC. It translates to CASSFARDYGYTF.

In its sample, this clonotype was seen a few times. J is TRBJ2-7 and V is TRBV29-1; TRBD1 or TRBD2 may be the D gene (5 bases each). Trimming removed 7 bases from V and 3 bases from J, with 22 bases in between. The germline gives CDR1 SQVTM, CDR2 ANQGSEA. The CDR3 consists of 15 residues. The CDR3 nucleotides read TGCAGCGCCTCAAGTCCCGGGGACGGGGTCTACGAGCAGTACTTC. This encodes CSASSPGDGVYEQYF.

This clonotype was counted between two and nine times. The chain joins TRBV10-3 to TRBJ1-2; D is uncertain. Germline V gene sequence: CDR1 ENHRY, CDR2 SYGVKD. The CDR3 is 11 amino acids. With 7 bases removed from V and 8 bases from J, the gap between germline ends came to 11 bases. Here the CDR3 reads CAITGLGGYTF. The DNA for the CDR3 is TGTGCCATCACCGGACTCGGGGGCTACACCTTC.

This clonotype came up a few times. The chain couples TRBV29-1 to TRBJ2-1, with TRBD1 identical over 12 bases. The trim removed 3 bases at V and 7 bases at J, leaving 7 bases unmatched. The V gene's germline CDR1 is SQVTM and CDR2 ANQGSEA. CDR3 length equals 15 residues. Written as DNA, the CDR3 is TGCAGCGTTGAGGGGACAGGGGGCGCGTGGAATGAGCAGTTCTTC. As protein: CSVEGTGGAWNEQFF.

This clonotype came up a few times. The chain carries TRBV24-1 and TRBJ1-2; the D gene is possibly TRBD1 (5 bases). Deletions cut 9 bases from V and 7 bases from J, with 17 bases between. Germline V gene data show CDR1 as KGHDR and CDR2 as SFDVKD. The CDR3 has 13 residues. CDR3 sequence reads: CATGGGRLIGYTF. In DNA, the CDR3 is TGTGCCACCGGTGGGGGAAGGCTCATTGGCTACACCTTC.

This clonotype showed up just a few times. The J gene is TRBJ2-5, the V gene TRBV5-1; D might be TRBD2 (6 bases). Trimming pared 0 bases from V and 4 bases from J, leaving 22 bases between. Germline CDR1 SGHRS, CDR2 YFSETQ. CDR3 length: 18 amino acids. CDR3 sequence reads: CASSLGDLADPSIETQYF. Written as DNA, the CDR3 is TGCGCCAGCAGCTTGGGGGATTTAGCGGATCCATCTATAGAGACCCAGTACTTC. Supplemented by reference TRBV5-1 and TRBJ2-5, the full variable domain reads KAGVTQTPRYLIKTRGQQVTLSCSPISGHRSVSWYQQTPGQGLQFLFEYFSETQRNKGNFPGRFSGRQFSNSRSEMNVSTLELGDSALYLCASSLGDLADPSIETQYFGPGTRLLVL.

There are many counts of this clonotype. The chain couples TRBV27 to TRBJ2-3; the D gene could be TRBD1 or TRBD2 (5 bases each). The CDR3 has 18 amino acids. V lost 3 bases and J lost 1, with 20 bases in between. CDR1 is MNHEY and CDR2 is SMNVEV in the germline V gene (reference sequence). Written as DNA, the CDR3 is TGTGCCAGCAGTTTTTCCCGCAGAGGGGCGTTTCGCACAGATACGCAGTATTTT. It translates to CASSFSRRGAFRTDTQYF.

This chain links TRBV6-1 with TRBJ2-7, with D hard to call. The V gene lost 5 bases and the J gene lost 0 bases, with 20 bases spanning the gap. The germline gives CDR1 MNHNS, CDR2 SASEGT. The CDR3 has 17 residues. The CDR3 sequence is CASSTRSWTESSYEQYF. The CDR3 coding sequence is TGTGCCAGCAGTACTCGATCCTGGACCGAAAGCTCCTACGAGCAGTACTTC.

The CDR3: CASSPRQAVDNEQFF. In nucleotides, the CDR3 is TGTGCCAGCAGTCCTAGACAGGCCGTGGACAATGAGCAGTTCTTC. The chain uses TRBV12-3 or TRBV12-4 and TRBJ2-1, with D possibly being TRBD1 (6 bases). This CDR3 has 15 amino acids. V was cut by 5 bases and J by 5 bases, with 16 bases left in between.

This clonotype was recorded a few times. The chain links TRBV4-2 to TRBJ2-1, with D unresolved. This CDR3 has 15 amino acids. Trimming took 0 bases from V and 6 from J, leaving 12 bases between them. Per germline, CDR1 LGHNA and CDR2 YNFKEQ. CDR3 protein: CASSQDRAWGNEQFF. The CDR3 DNA reads TGTGCCAGCAGCCAAGATAGGGCCTGGGGCAATGAGCAGTTCTTC.

The chain joins TRBV7-3 to TRBJ2-1; the D gene could be TRBD1 or TRBD2 (6 bases each). The V end lost 4 bases, the J end lost 5 bases, and 12 bases lay between the germline ends. Germline-derived CDR1 and CDR2 are SGHTA and FQGTGA. The CDR3 contains 14 residues. This CDR3 reads CASSSMRGDNEQFF. In nucleotides, the CDR3 is TGTGCCAGCAGCTCTATGAGGGGGGACAATGAGCAGTTCTTC.

The chain joins TRBV9 to TRBJ1-5; no clear D. V lost 0 bases, J lost 5 bases, and 6 bases lay in between. Germline assignment: CDR1 SGDLS and CDR2 YYNGEE. The CDR3 consists of 13 residues. The CDR3 region is CASSVAWDQPQHF. In DNA form, the CDR3 reads TGTGCCAGCAGCGTAGCGTGGGATCAGCCCCAGCATTTT. Full variable domain (missing parts from reference TRBV9 and TRBJ1-5): DSGVTQTPKHLITATGQRVTLRCSPRSGDLSVYWYQQSLDQGLQFLIQYYNGEERAKGNILERFSAQQFPDLHSELNLSSLELGDSALYFCASSVAWDQPQHFGDGTRLSIL.

This sequence joins TRBV18 and TRBJ2-7, with 13 bases lining up with TRBD2. The CDR3 sequence is 17 residues long. The V segment lost 4 bases and the J segment 6 bases; nucleotides outside the gene matches: 12. The germline gives CDR1 KGHSH, CDR2 LQKENI. This CDR3 reads CASSRPPPGLAGLEQYF. The CDR3 bases are TGTGCCAGCTCACGACCTCCCCCGGGACTAGCGGGACTCGAGCAGTACTTC.

The chain combines TRBV9 with TRBJ1-6, with D tentatively TRBD1 (6 bases). The germline V gene encodes CDR1 SGDLS and CDR2 YYNGEE. This CDR3 has 16 residues. Trimming pared 4 bases from V and 5 bases from J, leaving 16 bases between. As DNA, the CDR3 is TGTGCCAGCAGCCCAAGGACAGAGAGCAATAATTCACCCCTCCACTTT. Translation gives CASSPRTESNNSPLHF. Full variable domain (outside the CDR3, taken from reference TRBV9 and TRBJ1-6): DSGVTQTPKHLITATGQRVTLRCSPRSGDLSVYWYQQSLDQGLQFLIQYYNGEERAKGNILERFSAQQFPDLHSELNLSSLELGDSALYFCASSPRTESNNSPLHFGNGTRLTVT.

The chain uses TRBV19 and TRBJ1-1; perhaps TRBD1 as D (5 bases). The CDR3 consists of 12 residues. The germline gives CDR1 LNHDA, CDR2 SQIVND (reference sequence). V was cut by 6 bases and J by 4 bases, with 9 bases left in between. CDR3: CASREGSTEAFF. The CDR3 DNA follows: TGTGCCAGTAGAGAGGGGAGCACTGAAGCTTTCTTT.

This chain links TRBV12-3 or TRBV12-4 with TRBJ1-2, with TRBD1 matching 8 bases. V lost 2 bases, J lost 4 bases, and 6 bases stayed unmatched. The CDR3 runs to 15 residues. CDR3 DNA sequence: TGTGCCAGCAGTTTATATGACAGGGGCTCCTATGGCTACACCTTC. This encodes CASSLYDRGSYGYTF.